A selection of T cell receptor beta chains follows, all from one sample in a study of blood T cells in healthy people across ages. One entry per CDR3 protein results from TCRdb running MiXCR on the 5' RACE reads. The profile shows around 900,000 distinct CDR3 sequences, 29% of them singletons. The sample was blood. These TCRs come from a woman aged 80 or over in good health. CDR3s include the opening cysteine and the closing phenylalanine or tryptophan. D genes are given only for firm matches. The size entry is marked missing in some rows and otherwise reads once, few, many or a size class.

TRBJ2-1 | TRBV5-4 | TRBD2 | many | TGTGCCAGCAGCTTGGGCGGGGGGGCGGTGGCCTACAATGAGCAGTTCTTC | CASSLGGGAVAYNEQFF
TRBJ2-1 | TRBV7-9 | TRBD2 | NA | TGTGCCAGCAGCTTCCTAGCGGGGGCCCTCATGAGCTCCTACAATGAGCAGTTCTTC | CASSFLAGALMSSYNEQFF
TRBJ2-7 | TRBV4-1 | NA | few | TGCGCCAGCAGCCAAGAAGGTCCGTGGACCATCAATGAGCAGTACTTC | CASSQEGPWTINEQYF
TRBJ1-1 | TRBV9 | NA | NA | TGTGCCAGCAGCGTGTTGTCAGAAAACACTGAAGCTTTCTTT | CASSVLSENTEAFF
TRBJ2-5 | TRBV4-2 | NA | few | TGTGCCAGCAGCCAAGGGGGCGGGGAGATGTACCAAGAGACCCAGTACTTC | CASSQGGGEMYQETQYF
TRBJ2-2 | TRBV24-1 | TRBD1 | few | TGTGCCACCAGTGATTATCCGGGACAGGCGAACGGGGAGCTGTTTTTT | CATSDYPGQANGELFF
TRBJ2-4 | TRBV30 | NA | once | TGTGCCTGGAGTAGCCCACAGTCTCTAGCCAAAAACATTCAGTACTTC | CAWSSPQSLAKNIQYF
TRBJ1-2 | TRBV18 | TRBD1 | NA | TGTGCCAGCTCAATTAAAGGACAGGACGGCTACACCTTC | CASSIKGQDGYTF
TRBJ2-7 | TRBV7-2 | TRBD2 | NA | TGTGCCAGCAGCCCCGAGGCACTAGCGGGAGTTTTCCTCTACGAGCAGTACTTC | CASSPEALAGVFLYEQYF
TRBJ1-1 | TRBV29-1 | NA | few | TGCGCGGTAGGGAGGACGAACACTGAAGCTTTCTTT | CAVGRTNTEAFF
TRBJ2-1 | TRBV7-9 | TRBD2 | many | TGTGCCAGCAGCCCCCTCCCGGGGGGTTATGAGCAGTTCTTC | CASSPLPGGYEQFF
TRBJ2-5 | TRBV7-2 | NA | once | TGTGCCAGCAGCTTGTCCGTCGCCCTGGGAGAGACCCAGTACTTC | CASSLSVALGETQYF
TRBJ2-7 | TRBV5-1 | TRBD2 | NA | TGCGCCAGCAGCTTCAGGAGCGGGGGTTACAATGAGCAGTACTTC | CASSFRSGGYNEQYF
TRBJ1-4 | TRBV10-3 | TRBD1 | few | TGTGCCATCAGTGAAGGGGGCAGGGCGAGTGAAAAACTGTTTTTT | CAISEGGRASEKLFF
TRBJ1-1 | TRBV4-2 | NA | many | TGTGCCAGCAGCCAAGACAAGGTTACTGAAGCTTTCTTT | CASSQDKVTEAFF
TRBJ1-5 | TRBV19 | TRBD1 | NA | TGTGCCAGTAGTTTAGGAGGGACAGGGCGCGGCCAGCCCCAGCATTTT | CASSLGGTGRGQPQHF
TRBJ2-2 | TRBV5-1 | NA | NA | TGCGCCAGCAGCTTGCGACGCAACACCGGGGGGCTGTTTTTT | CASSLRRNTGGLFF
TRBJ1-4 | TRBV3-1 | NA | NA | TGTGCCAGCAGCCATGAACCGGTCCTGAACAGGGTTGGCGATGAAAAACTGTTTTTT | CASSHEPVLNRVGDEKLFF
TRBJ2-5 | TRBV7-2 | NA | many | TGTGCCAGCAGCTTAATTCCTAGCTTGGAGACCCAGTACTTC | CASSLIPSLETQYF
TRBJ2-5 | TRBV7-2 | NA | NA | TGTGCCAGCAGCCCGAGGGGCGGCTGGCAAGAGACCCAGTACTTC | CASSPRGGWQETQYF
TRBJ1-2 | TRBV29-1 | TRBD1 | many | TGCAGCGTTGGGACAGGGGATGGCTACACCTTC | CSVGTGDGYTF
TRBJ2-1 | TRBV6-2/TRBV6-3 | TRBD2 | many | TGTGCCAGCAGTTTGAGCGGGGGTTCGGGGGAGCAGTTCTTC | CASSLSGGSGEQFF
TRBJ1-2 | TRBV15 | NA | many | TGTGCCACCAGCAGAGATAAGGGTAGGGGCGGCTATGGCTACACCTTC | CATSRDKGRGGYGYTF
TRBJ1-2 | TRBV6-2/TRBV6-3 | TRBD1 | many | TGTGCCAGCAGTCGACGGACAGGGGCCGCTAACTATGGCTACACCTTC | CASSRRTGAANYGYTF
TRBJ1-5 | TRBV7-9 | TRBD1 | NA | TGTGCCAGCAGCTCACAGGGGCAGGGTCAGCCCCAGCATTTT | CASSSQGQGQPQHF
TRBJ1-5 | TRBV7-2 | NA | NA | TGTACCAGCGGACCGGACGGTAATCAGCCCCAGCATTTT | CTSGPDGNQPQHF
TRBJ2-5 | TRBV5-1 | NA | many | TGCGCCAGCAGGGGCCAGTCACAAGAGACCCAGTACTTC | CASRGQSQETQYF
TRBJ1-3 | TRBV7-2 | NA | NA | TGTGCCAGCAGCTTAGCCTTTACTAGTGTGAGAAACACCATATATTTT | CASSLAFTSVRNTIYF
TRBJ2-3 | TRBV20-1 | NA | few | TGCAGTGCTAGGACACCGGGGACAAATACGCAGTATTTT | CSARTPGTNTQYF
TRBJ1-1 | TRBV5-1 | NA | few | TGCGCCAGCAGAGCCGGGAGTAACACTGAAGCTTTCTTT | CASRAGSNTEAFF
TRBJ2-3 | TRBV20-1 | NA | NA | TGCAGTGCTAGATTATTGGCGGTCCCAGATACGCAGTATTTT | CSARLLAVPDTQYF
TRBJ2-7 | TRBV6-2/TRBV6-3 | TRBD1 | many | TGTGCCAGCAACGCCCTCCGGACAGGGACCTACGAGCAGTACTTC | CASNALRTGTYEQYF
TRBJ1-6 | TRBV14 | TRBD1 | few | TGTGCCAGCAGCCAAGATGGACAGGGGCATAATTCACCCCTCCACTTT | CASSQDGQGHNSPLHF
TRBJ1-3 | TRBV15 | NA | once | TGTGCCACCAGCAGAGATTCCGGAAACACCATATATTTT | CATSRDSGNTIYF
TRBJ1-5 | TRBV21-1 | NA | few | TGTGCCAGCAGCAAAAGTCGTCAGCGGGGCAATCAGCCCCAGCATTTT | CASSKSRQRGNQPQHF
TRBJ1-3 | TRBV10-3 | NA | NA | TGTGCCATCGGGGGTTCAGCGGACGGTGGAAACACCATATATTTT | CAIGGSADGGNTIYF